One sample yielded the 22 T cell receptor beta chains listed below, sequenced in a study of early T cells in non-severe SARS-CoV-2 infection. Each CDR3 protein gets one entry after TCRdb re-called the 5' RACE reads with MiXCR. The sample carries about 58,000 distinct CDR3 sequences, roughly 12% recorded once. The sequenced sample was whole blood. Source of these receptors: an adult who was a healthcare worker with PCR-confirmed SARS-CoV-2 infection or an uninfected control (not recorded which).

The chain joins TRBV20-1 to TRBJ2-7; TRBD2 might be the D (6 bases). Trimming stripped 0 bases from V and 9 bases from J, with 18 bases between. Germline V gene data show CDR1 as DFQATT and CDR2 as SNEGSKA (reference sequence). The CDR3 totals 14 residues. CDR3 sequence (DNA): TGCAGTGCTAGAGAAAGGGACTGGAGGGACCCGCAGTACTTC. Its protein is CSARERDWRDPQYF.

Many counts were recorded for this clonotype. The chain recombines TRBV19 with TRBJ2-6, with 8 bases fitting TRBD1. Germline trimming cut 10 bases from V and 1 base from J; bases unmatched to any gene: 9. This CDR3 has 16 amino acids. CDR1 is LNHDA and CDR2 is SQIVND in the germline V gene (reference sequence). The CDR3 reads CATLDRVPSGANVLTF. The CDR3 nucleotides read TGTGCCACCCTGGACAGGGTCCCGTCTGGGGCCAACGTCCTGACTTTC.

The chain carries TRBV10-2 and TRBJ2-1; 16 bases map to TRBD2. CDR1 and CDR2 (germline): WSHSY, SAAADI. CDR3 size: 17 residues. The J segment lost 8 bases and the V segment lost 0 bases, leaving 4 bases of the junction unmatched. CDR3 sequence reads: CASSESKGLAGGDEQFF. CDR3 DNA: TGCGCCAGCAGTGAGTCTAAGGGACTAGCGGGAGGGGATGAGCAGTTCTTC.

This clonotype was detected ten times or more. The chain couples TRBV18 to TRBJ2-5; the D call may be TRBD1 or TRBD2 (5 bases each). Germline V gene data show CDR1 as KGHSH and CDR2 as LQKENI. Trimming left V 3 bases short and J 1 base short, with 6 bases between. The CDR3 is 13 amino acids. For the CDR3, the DNA is TGTGCCAGCTCACCCGGGACCCAAGAGACCCAGTACTTC. It specifies CASSPGTQETQYF. Using reference TRBV18 and TRBJ2-5 for the parts outside the CDR3, the full variable domain is NAGVMQNPRHLVRRRGQEARLRCSPMKGHSHVYWYRQLPEEGLKFMVYLQKENIIDESGMPKERFSAEFPKEGPSILRIQQVVRGDSAAYFCASSPGTQETQYFGPGTRLLVL.

The chain links TRBV28 to TRBJ2-3; 9 nucleotides line up with TRBD2. The germline V gene has CDR1 MDHEN and CDR2 SYDVKM. Unmatched junction bases numbered 4, after V lost 11 bases and J lost 1 base. The CDR3 runs to 13 residues. The CDR3 loop reads CAAGGGGTDTQYF. CDR3 DNA: TGTGCCGCGGGGGGGGGCGGCACAGATACGCAGTATTTT.

The chain joins TRBV7-2 to TRBJ2-3, with TRBD2 as a possible D gene (6 bases). V was cut by 5 bases and J by 2 bases, with 17 bases left in between. The CDR3 loop spans 16 amino acids. CDR1 is SGHTA, CDR2 FQGNSA, per germline. The CDR3 bases are TGTGCCAGCAGCGCCGTTAGCGGAGGGTCCACAGATACGCAGTATTTT. It translates to CASSAVSGGSTDTQYF. Full variable domain (missing parts from reference TRBV7-2 and TRBJ2-3): GAGVSQSPSNKVTEKGKDVELRCDPISGHTALYWYRQSLGQGLEFLIYFQGNSAPDKSGLPSDRFSAERTGGSVSTLTIQRTQQEDSAVYLCASSAVSGGSTDTQYFGPGTRLTVL.

This clonotype was seen more than once but under ten times. V usage is TRBV3-1 and J usage is TRBJ1-2; a possible D gene is TRBD1 (5 bases). Germline-derived CDR1 and CDR2 are LGHDT and YNNKEL (reference sequence). This CDR3 comprises 15 residues. The ends were cut back, 4 bases at V and 3 bases at J, with 15 bases in the middle. CDR3: CASSPRGREDYGYTF. The CDR3 nucleotides are TGTGCCAGCAGCCCTCGTGGCAGGGAGGACTATGGCTACACCTTC.

This clonotype was seen a handful of times. The rearrangement uses TRBV5-6 and TRBJ2-7, with D maybe TRBD2 (7 bases). V lost 2 bases to trimming and J lost 3 bases, with 12 bases between them. Germline CDR1 reads SGHDT; CDR2 reads YYEEEE. The CDR3 covers 14 residues. The CDR3 DNA is TGTGCCAGCAGCTTTAGGGGGGGTCTCTACGAGCAGTACTTC. Translation gives CASSFRGGLYEQYF.

This clonotype occurred many times. The rearrangement links TRBV28 to TRBJ2-7; TRBD2 matches at 8 bases. The CDR3 has 14 residues. V lost 4 bases to trimming and J lost 0 bases; unmatched junction nucleotides: 2. The V gene's germline CDR1 is MDHEN and CDR2 SYDVKM. CDR3: CASSSSGLSYEQYF. CDR3 DNA: TGTGCCAGCAGTTCTAGCGGGCTCTCCTACGAGCAGTACTTC.

This clonotype was detected many times. The genes are TRBV4-1 and TRBJ2-2, with 7 positions matching TRBD2. The V and J ends lost 3 bases and 0 bases, in that order; junction bases with no gene match: 7. CDR3 size: 17 residues. Germline lookup yields CDR1 MGHRA and CDR2 YSYEKL. CDR3 DNA sequence: TGCGCCAGCAGCCATTTGTCCGGGACTACGAACACCGGGGAGCTGTTTTTT. This sequence encodes CASSHLSGTTNTGELFF.

The gene calls are TRBV2 and TRBJ1-3; 7 nucleotides align to TRBD1. The length of the CDR3 is 12 residues. After removal of 3 bases from V and 11 bases from J, the junction contained 4 bases not matched to a gene. CDR1 is SNHLY, CDR2 FYNNEI, per germline. The CDR3 DNA follows: TGTGCCAGCAGTGATGCGGGACAGTCCATATATTTT. Amino acids: CASSDAGQSIYF.

The chain links TRBV24-1 to TRBJ2-5; TRBD2 aligns across 12 bases. The length of the CDR3 is 16 residues. The V gene end was trimmed by 3 bases and the J gene end by 5 bases; junction bases not matched to a gene: 6. CDR1 and CDR2 from the germline V gene are KGHDR and SFDVKD. The DNA for the CDR3 is TGTGCCACCAGTGATGTTGCTAGCGGGAGGGGGGAGACCCAGTACTTC. Protein: CATSDVASGRGETQYF.

This clonotype was found a few times. This chain uses TRBV2 with TRBJ2-7, with D tentatively TRBD2 (6 bases). V shed 9 bases and J shed 2 bases, with 23 bases lying between them. The germline gives CDR1 SNHLY, CDR2 FYNNEI. The CDR3 covers 16 residues. CDR3 DNA sequence: TGTGCCAGTGGGGGGTTTAGCGTCCAGCCGGCCTACGAGCAGTACTTC. Encoded protein: CASGGFSVQPAYEQYF.

V is TRBV27 and J is TRBJ1-5; no reliable D call. The germline CDR1 and CDR2 sequences are MNHEY and SMNVEV (reference sequence). This CDR3 has 15 residues. V lost 3 bases and J lost 4, with 13 bases in between. The CDR3 protein is CASSLSQSWNQPQHF. The CDR3 DNA reads TGTGCCAGCAGTTTGAGTCAGTCCTGGAATCAGCCCCAGCATTTT.

The sample holds a few counts of this clonotype. The rearrangement links TRBV20-1 to TRBJ2-1; 8 bases line up with TRBD1. Germline V gene data show CDR1 as DFQATT and CDR2 as SNEGSKA (reference sequence). The length of the CDR3 is 14 residues. The CDR3 DNA sequence: TGCAGCCGATGGCGGACAGGGACCTACAATGAGCAGTTCTTC. This codes for CSRWRTGTYNEQFF.

This clonotype showed up just a few times. The chain joins TRBV25-1 to TRBJ2-3; a weak D match, TRBD2 (6 bases). Germline lookup yields CDR1 MGHDK and CDR2 SYGVNS. Trimming left V 1 base short and J 1 base short, with 21 bases between. The CDR3 covers 19 residues. The CDR3 nucleotides are TGTGCCAGCAGTGAATGGGGGGTGAGAGGGGAAGAAGGCACAGATACGCAGTATTTT. Its translation is CASSEWGVRGEEGTDTQYF.

The genes are TRBV4-1 and TRBJ2-2; a possible D gene is TRBD1 (6 bases). Trimming removed 1 base at V and 0 bases at J, with 9 bases between. Germline CDR1 is MGHRA and CDR2 is YSYEKL. This CDR3 comprises 16 residues. CDR3 loop: CASSQATGTNTGELFF. CDR3 in DNA: TGCGCCAGCAGCCAAGCTACAGGGACGAACACCGGGGAGCTGTTTTTT.

V gene TRBV7-9 combines with J gene TRBJ1-6; D unclear. Germline lookup yields CDR1 SEHNR and CDR2 FQNEAQ (reference sequence). This CDR3 region has 14 residues. Trimming stripped 8 bases from V and 7 bases from J, with 15 bases between. CDR3 protein: CASVPSILNSPLHF. CDR3 nucleotide sequence: TGTGCCAGCGTACCATCTATTCTCAATTCACCCCTCCACTTT.

The chain combines TRBV12-3 or TRBV12-4 with TRBJ2-5; 7 bases fit TRBD1. Unmatched junction bases numbered 8, after V lost 5 bases and J lost 5 bases. The CDR3 is 14 amino acids. The CDR3: CASSVQQGQETQYF. CDR3 sequence (DNA): TGTGCCAGCAGTGTCCAACAGGGGCAGGAGACCCAGTACTTC.

This chain uses TRBV12-3 or TRBV12-4 with TRBJ1-3; unclear D gene. The CDR3 is 14 amino acids. Trimming removed 8 bases from V and 4 bases from J, with 15 bases in between. In DNA, the CDR3 is TGTGCCAGCGCCTTGGGGATTGAAGGAAACACCATATATTTT. Translation gives CASALGIEGNTIYF.

This clonotype has just a few counts. The chain joins TRBV28 to TRBJ1-5; 8 bases fit TRBD1. Looked up from germline, CDR1 is MDHEN and CDR2 is SYDVKM. The CDR3 consists of 16 residues. The V segment lost 5 bases and the J segment 2 bases; nucleotides outside the gene matches: 8. For the CDR3, the DNA is TGTGCCAGCAGTACGATGGACAGGGATGGCAATCAGCCCCAGCATTTT. Translation: CASSTMDRDGNQPQHF. The full variable domain, its missing parts supplied by reference TRBV28 and TRBJ1-5, is DVKVTQSSRYLVKRTGEKVFLECVQDMDHENMFWYRQDPGLGLRLIYFSYDVKMKEKGDIPEGYSVSREKKERFSLILESASTNQTSMYLCASSTMDRDGNQPQHFGDGTRLSIL.

This clonotype was counted many times. J is TRBJ2-5 and V is TRBV7-8; 11 nucleotides agree with TRBD2. The CDR3 is made up of 14 amino acids. Germline V gives CDR1 SGHVS, CDR2 FQNEAQ. The trim removed 5 bases at V and 4 bases at J, leaving 3 bases unmatched. The CDR3, as DNA: TGTGCCAGCAGCCAGCTAGCGGGAGGAGAGACCCAGTACTTC. Protein product: CASSQLAGGETQYF.